This T cell receptor beta chain appears in the sequencing data of a study of naive and memory T cell subsets. For blood and skin samples, reverse transcription used TCR alpha and beta constant primers. One entry per CDR3 protein, called by TCRdb with MiXCR from the 5' RACE reads. The profile covers 20,000 to 25,000 distinct CDR3 sequences, with approximately 3.9% appearing a single time and over 7.5% taken by the ten largest. V was clipped by 1 base and J by 0 bases, with 4 bases between them. From germline, CDR1 is LGHNA and CDR2 YSLEER. The length of the CDR3 is 15 residues. This clonotype appeared many times. Adult healthy volunteers gave 2.5 ml peripheral blood for whole-blood RNA.

The clonotype comes from a male donor in good health. The rearrangement joins TRBV4-3 to TRBJ1-6; D gene unclear. Here the CDR3 DNA reads TGCGCCAGCAGCCAAGCCAGCTCCTATAATTCACCCCTCCACTTT. Translating it yields CASSQASSYNSPLHF.